These 23 T cell receptor beta chains were all obtained from the same sample, sequenced in a study of T cells after yellow fever vaccination. In TCRdb, the 5' RACE reads were re-called with MiXCR into one record per CDR3 protein. In the table there are hundreds of thousands of distinct CDR3 sequences, more than 8.5% of which are singletons. The specimen was PBMCs, collected on the day of the first yellow fever vaccination. These TCRs come from a man younger than 30 who received the YFV17D yellow fever vaccine.

This chain joins TRBV2 and TRBJ1-2, with 8 bases that match TRBD1. Trimming took 6 bases from V and 4 from J; bases not matched to a gene: 7. This CDR3 comprises 14 residues. The V gene's germline CDR1 is SNHLY and CDR2 FYNNEI. CDR3 sequence: CASRGAGGGYGYTF. CDR3 sequence (DNA): TGTGCCAGCAGAGGGGCAGGGGGCGGCTATGGCTACACCTTC.

This chain links TRBV5-1 with TRBJ2-5, with D possibly being TRBD2 (6 bases). V lost 2 bases, J lost 2 bases, and 10 bases lay in between. The CDR3 spans 14 residues. CDR1 SGHRS and CDR2 YFSETQ come from the germline V gene. The CDR3 nucleotides read TGCGCCAGCAGCTTTTGGGGGGAACAAGAGACCCAGTACTTC. As protein: CASSFWGEQETQYF.

This clonotype turned up a few times. The chain has TRBV5-1 and TRBJ2-2; no clear D gene. The germline V and J ends were trimmed by 0 bases and 4 bases, with 13 bases remaining between them. Germline CDR1 SGHRS, CDR2 YFSETQ. This CDR3 is built from 16 residues. CDR3 DNA: TGCGCCAGCAGCTTGGAGGTGCCCCTGGGCACCGGGGAGCTGTTTTTT. Translation gives CASSLEVPLGTGELFF. The full variable domain, its missing parts supplied by reference TRBV5-1 and TRBJ2-2, is KAGVTQTPRYLIKTRGQQVTLSCSPISGHRSVSWYQQTPGQGLQFLFEYFSETQRNKGNFPGRFSGRQFSNSRSEMNVSTLELGDSALYLCASSLEVPLGTGELFFGEGSRLTVL.

This clonotype was counted a few times. The chain combines TRBV12-3 or TRBV12-4 with TRBJ1-1; 7 bases line up with TRBD1. The CDR3 extends over 14 amino acids. V trimming: 7 bases; J trimming: 4 bases; junction bases outside the gene matches: 9. In nucleotides, the CDR3 is TGTGCCAGCAATCCTACAGGGGAGGGCACTGAAGCTTTCTTT. As protein: CASNPTGEGTEAFF.

There are many counts of this clonotype. This chain joins TRBV6-1 and TRBJ2-6; D may be TRBD1 (5 bases). The V end lost 5 bases, the J end lost 0 bases, and 17 bases lay between the germline ends. The CDR3 has 18 residues. The germline V gene has CDR1 MNHNS and CDR2 SASEGT. The CDR3 DNA is TGTGCCAGCAGTCGACAGCCATTTGAATTCTCTGGGGCCAACGTCCTGACTTTC. Its translation: CASSRQPFEFSGANVLTF.

This clonotype has just a few counts. This chain links TRBV18 with TRBJ2-1, with D perhaps being TRBD1 or TRBD2 (5 bases each). Germline-derived CDR1 and CDR2 are KGHSH and LQKENI. Between the trimmed V and J ends, which lost 3 bases and 6 bases, there was a span of 12 bases. This CDR3 region has 14 residues. CDR3 sequence: CASSPRGSGNEQFF. The CDR3 DNA follows: TGTGCCAGCTCACCTAGGGGAAGCGGCAATGAGCAGTTCTTC. Combining the CDR3 with reference TRBV18 and TRBJ2-1 gives the whole variable domain NAGVMQNPRHLVRRRGQEARLRCSPMKGHSHVYWYRQLPEEGLKFMVYLQKENIIDESGMPKERFSAEFPKEGPSILRIQQVVRGDSAAYFCASSPRGSGNEQFFGPGTRLTVL.

The chain employs TRBV10-2 and TRBJ2-2; TRBD2 might be the D (6 bases). The CDR3 extends over 12 amino acids. Trimming pared 6 bases from V and 7 bases from J, leaving 9 bases between. The germline V gene encodes CDR1 WSHSY and CDR2 SAAADI. The CDR3 is CASRGGNGELFF. CDR3 bases: TGCGCCAGCAGAGGCGGGAACGGGGAGCTGTTTTTT.

This clonotype has just a few counts. The chain uses TRBV6-5 and TRBJ1-2, with TRBD1 identical over 10 bases. V gave up 0 bases and J gave up 4 bases; unmatched junction bases: 11. The CDR3 sequence is 18 residues long. CDR1 and CDR2 (germline): MNHEY, SVGAGI. This CDR3 reads CASSYSGTGTGAGYGYTF. The CDR3 DNA reads as TGTGCCAGCAGTTACTCGGGAACCGGGACAGGGGCTGGCTATGGCTACACCTTC.

This clonotype was counted a few times. V and J are TRBV4-3 and TRBJ2-3, with a weak D call TRBD2 (6 bases). V gave up 4 bases and J gave up 2 bases, with 10 bases separating them. Germline values: CDR1 LGHNA, CDR2 YSLEER. This CDR3 has 14 amino acids. CDR3 nucleotides: TGCGCCAGCAGCCGGAGGGAGTACACAGATACGCAGTATTTT. Residues: CASSRREYTDTQYF.

This clonotype showed up just a few times. In nucleotides, the CDR3 is TGTGCCAGCAGTGAATCACAGGGAGAAGAGACCCAGTACTTC. Translated: CASSESQGEETQYF. The chain couples TRBV6-1 to TRBJ2-5; a weak D match, TRBD1 (6 bases). Trimming cost V 2 bases and J 3 bases, with 10 bases left between them. The CDR3 sequence is 14 residues long. CDR1 and CDR2 (germline): MNHNS, SASEGT.

The chain links TRBV6-5 to TRBJ2-1; D remains ambiguous. V was shortened by 2 bases and J by 14 bases, with 10 bases between the two germline ends. The CDR3 contains 11 residues. Germline CDR1 MNHEY, CDR2 SVGAGI. The CDR3 coding sequence is TGTGCCAGCAGTTACGGCCCTATGGAGTTCTTC. Amino acids: CASSYGPMEFF.

This clonotype was recorded at least ten times. The genes are TRBV5-1 and TRBJ1-1; 10 bases fit TRBD1. V gave up 0 bases and J gave up 4 bases; unmatched junction bases: 3. The CDR3 spans 15 residues. In germline, CDR1 is SGHRS, CDR2 YFSETQ. The DNA for the CDR3 is TGCGCCAGCAGCTTGGAGAGGACAGGGGGCACTGAAGCTTTCTTT. It specifies CASSLERTGGTEAFF.

This clonotype has only a few counts. The chain combines TRBV7-2 with TRBJ2-1; the D gene is possibly TRBD2 (6 bases). Germline lookup yields CDR1 SGHTA and CDR2 FQGNSA. The germline V and J ends were trimmed by 2 bases and 9 bases, with 20 bases remaining between them. The CDR3 is 16 amino acids. DNA of the CDR3: TGTGCCAGCAGCTTATTCGGGGCGGGGACGGGTTCTGAGCAGTTCTTC. Its translation is CASSLFGAGTGSEQFF. Full variable domain (rest looked up from reference TRBV7-2 and TRBJ2-1): GAGVSQSPSNKVTEKGKDVELRCDPISGHTALYWYRQSLGQGLEFLIYFQGNSAPDKSGLPSDRFSAERTGGSVSTLTIQRTQQEDSAVYLCASSLFGAGTGSEQFFGPGTRLTVL.

J is TRBJ1-5 and V is TRBV7-9, with D hard to call. Germline CDR1 is SEHNR and CDR2 is FQNEAQ (reference sequence). This CDR3 has 14 amino acids. Trimming shortened V by 1 base and J by 3 bases, and 7 bases separated the two germline ends. CDR3 sequence: CASSLGRDNQPQHF. CDR3 DNA: TGTGCCAGCAGCTTAGGGAGGGACAATCAGCCCCAGCATTTT.

The chain has TRBV20-1 and TRBJ2-3; TRBD1 matches 11 bases. CDR1 and CDR2 from the germline V gene are DFQATT and SNEGSKA (reference sequence). Trimming removed 2 bases from V and 7 bases from J; junction bases left unmatched: 8. CDR3 length equals 15 residues. Written as DNA, the CDR3 is TGCAGTGCTAGATTAGCCGGGACAGGGGGGAATACGCAGTATTTT. Protein: CSARLAGTGGNTQYF.

V is TRBV4-1 and J is TRBJ1-3, with 9 bases fitting TRBD1. There are 15 residues in the CDR3. CDR1 and CDR2 from the germline V gene are MGHRA and YSYEKL. V lost 5 bases and J lost 2; bases outside the gene matches: 4. The CDR3 DNA sequence: TGCGCCAGCAGCGGACAGGGGCTCACTGGAAACACCATATATTTT. Translated, it gives CASSGQGLTGNTIYF.

The chain recombines TRBV7-9 with TRBJ2-7, with D hard to call. The germline CDR1 and CDR2 sequences are SEHNR and FQNEAQ (reference sequence). The CDR3 sequence is 14 residues long. Trimming pared 4 bases from V and 3 bases from J, leaving 13 bases between. DNA for the CDR3: TGTGCCAGCAGCTCACAGCCGGAATACTACGAGCAGTACGTC. Translating it yields CASSSQPEYYEQYV.

The gene calls are TRBV29-1 and TRBJ2-1; TRBD2 is a possible D gene (6 bases). There are 14 residues in the CDR3. V lost 7 bases and J lost 0, with 13 bases in between. Germline CDR1 is SQVTM and CDR2 is ANQGSEA. DNA of the CDR3: TGCAGCGACGCGCGGGGTACCTCCTACAATGAGCAGTTCTTC. Amino acids: CSDARGTSYNEQFF.

A few counts support this clonotype. The chain has TRBV12-3 or TRBV12-4 and TRBJ1-4; the match to TRBD1 covers 7 bases. V shed 6 bases, J shed 0 bases, and the junction held 16 bases outside the gene matches. CDR3 length: 19 amino acids. CDR3: CASSPGDRLAPATNEKLFF. CDR3 nucleotides: TGTGCCAGCAGCCCTGGGGACAGACTAGCCCCGGCAACTAATGAAAAACTGTTTTTT.

J is TRBJ1-3 and V is TRBV4-3; D call uncertain. Germline V gives CDR1 LGHNA, CDR2 YSLEER. The CDR3 has 18 residues. V was clipped by 4 bases and J by 0 bases, with 19 bases between them. CDR3 sequence (DNA): TGCGCCAGCAGCCTCGAGCCCCCTGGCGTGAACTCTGGAAACACCATATATTTT. Translated, it gives CASSLEPPGVNSGNTIYF.

This chain links TRBV18 with TRBJ2-7; weak D call: TRBD1 (5 bases). CDR1 KGHSH and CDR2 LQKENI come from the germline V gene. V was pared by 3 bases and J by 5 bases, with 17 bases between. This CDR3 has 15 amino acids. The CDR3: CASSPDSLANNEQYF. CDR3 DNA sequence: TGTGCCAGCTCACCTGACAGCCTGGCTAACAACGAGCAGTACTTC.

This clonotype was seen only a few times. The gene calls are TRBV21-1 and TRBJ2-7; TRBD1 is the table's D call, not checked against the DNA. TRBV21-1 is a pseudogene segment. The CDR3 runs 15 residues. The CDR3: CASSSRGRRTYEQYV. For the CDR3, the DNA is TGTGCCAGCAGCTCGCGCGGGCGCAGGACCTACGAGCAGTACGTC.

V and J are TRBV6-2 or TRBV6-3 and TRBJ1-1, with D hard to call. Germline values: CDR1 MNHEY, CDR2 SVGEGT. V lost 0 bases and J 1 base, leaving 6 bases between the germline ends. The CDR3 is 14 residues long. The CDR3 nucleotides read TGTGCCAGCAGTTACTCGAGAGGGAACACTGAAGCTTTCTTT. Translation: CASSYSRGNTEAFF.